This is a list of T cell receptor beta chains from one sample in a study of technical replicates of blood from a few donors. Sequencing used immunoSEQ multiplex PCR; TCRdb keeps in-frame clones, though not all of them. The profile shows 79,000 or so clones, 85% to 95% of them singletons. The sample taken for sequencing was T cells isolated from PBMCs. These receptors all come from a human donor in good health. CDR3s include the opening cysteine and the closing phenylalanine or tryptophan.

CDR3: CASSRTGPYGYTF; V: TRBV19; J: TRBJ1-2
CDR3: CASSLTSGSSYEQYF; V: TRBV27; J: TRBJ2-7
CDR3: CASSTRPGLAGESGYEQYF; V: TRBV4-2; J: TRBJ2-7
CDR3: CASSRPSGFSYNEQFF; V: TRBV5-6; J: TRBJ2-1
CDR3: CASSRNPGQGYQPQHF; V: TRBV18; J: TRBJ1-5
CDR3: CASSLTGVTNEKLFF; V: TRBV28; J: TRBJ1-4
CDR3: CASIEDRGRETQYF; V: TRBV28; J: TRBJ2-5
CDR3: CASSSLRDRETDTQYF; V: TRBV11-2; J: TRBJ2-3
CDR3: CASRGTGGYLPETQYF; V: TRBV19; J: TRBJ2-5
CDR3: CSFQGGGFGTGELFF; V: TRBV29-1; J: TRBJ2-2
CDR3: CVSSTGTVYEQYF; V: TRBV27; J: TRBJ2-7
CDR3: CASSALGQGRAKNIQYF; V: TRBV19; J: TRBJ2-4